This entry lists 19 T cell receptor beta chains sequenced from one sample in a study of shared clonotypes between healthy human individuals. Clones were read by immunoSEQ multiplex PCR, and TCRdb kept only the in-frame ones, dropping some. The sample has a few hundred thousand clones; roughly four fifths are singletons. Sequencing input: PBMCs. The receptors shown here come from a woman aged 40 to 50 in good health. Some clones in this sample may be carry-over from other donors' samples.

The rearrangement links TRBV6-5 to TRBJ2-2; D is possibly TRBD1 (6 bases). This CDR3 comprises 14 residues. Germline V gene lookup returns CDR1 MNHEY and CDR2 SVGAGI. Trimming removed 10 bases from V and 0 bases from J, with 12 bases in between. This chain's CDR3 is CATQGSTNTGELFF. The CDR3 DNA follows: TGTGCCACCCAGGGGTCCACGAACACCGGGGAGCTGTTTTTT.

This chain links TRBV30 with TRBJ2-6, with 9 bases that match TRBD1. After removal of 5 bases from V and 4 bases from J, the junction contained 12 bases not matched to a gene. The CDR3 consists of 17 residues. Germline CDR1 GTSNPN, CDR2 SVGIG (reference sequence). Here the CDR3 reads CAWEDRGTQGGANVLTF. DNA of the CDR3: TGTGCCTGGGAGGACAGGGGAACCCAGGGAGGGGCCAACGTCCTGACTTTC.

This clone was found a few times. This chain joins TRBV30 and TRBJ1-2; no clear D gene. V shed 2 bases and J shed 10 bases, with 8 bases lying between them. Germline values: CDR1 GTSNPN, CDR2 SVGIG (reference sequence). The CDR3 contains 10 residues. CDR3 amino acids: CAWSRGVYTF. CDR3 in DNA: TGTGCCTGGAGTAGAGGTGTCTACACCTTC. Filled out from reference TRBV30 and TRBJ1-2, the complete variable domain reads SQTIHQWPATLVQPVGSPLSLECTVEGTSNPNLYWYRQAAGRGLQLLFYSVGIGQISSEVPQNLSASRPQDRQFILSSKKLLLSDSGFYLCAWSRGVYTFGSGTRLTVV.

The gene calls are TRBV5-1 and TRBJ2-1; D gene unclear. CDR3 length equals 16 residues. V lost 0 bases to trimming and J lost 3 bases, with 13 bases between them. The germline gives CDR1 SGHRS, CDR2 YFSETQ. CDR3 region: CASSLAGYSHYNEQFF. CDR3 in DNA: TGCGCCAGCAGCTTGGCCGGCTACAGCCACTACAATGAGCAGTTCTTC.

The chain's CDR3 is CASSLRSALPYEQYF. DNA for the CDR3: TGTGCCAGCAGTTTGCGTTCCGCTCTACCCTACGAGCAGTACTTC. This chain connects TRBV28 to TRBJ2-7; D is undetermined. The CDR3 sequence is 15 residues long. V lost 3 bases and J 2 bases, leaving 14 bases between the germline ends. CDR1 and CDR2 from the germline V gene are MDHEN and SYDVKM.

The CDR3 nucleotides are TGCAGCGTTGAAGATTTTGCTAGCGGGAGCAACGAGCAGTACTTC. Amino acids: CSVEDFASGSNEQYF. J is TRBJ2-7 and V is TRBV29-1; 10 bases fit TRBD2. There are 15 residues in the CDR3. After removal of 0 bases from V and 5 bases from J, the junction contained 7 bases not matched to a gene. The germline V gene encodes CDR1 SQVTM and CDR2 ANQGSEA.

The chain links TRBV6-4 to TRBJ2-1; D is undetermined. V dropped 3 bases and J dropped 6 bases, with 15 bases sitting between them. Per germline, CDR1 MRHNA and CDR2 SNTAGT. CDR3 length equals 15 residues. The CDR3 here is CASSESTYDRNEQFF. The CDR3 DNA reads TGTGCCAGCAGTGAGAGCACTTATGACCGCAATGAGCAGTTCTTC.

The chain couples TRBV7-9 to TRBJ1-5; the match to TRBD1 covers 7 bases. There are 13 residues in the CDR3. Looked up from germline, CDR1 is SEHNR and CDR2 is FQNEAQ (reference sequence). V dropped 4 bases and J dropped 7; count of bases not matched to a gene: 4. CDR3 sequence reads: CASSSTGEQPQHF. In DNA, the CDR3 is TGTGCCAGCAGCTCAACAGGGGAACAGCCCCAGCATTTT.

V usage is TRBV28 and J usage is TRBJ1-1; a possible D gene is TRBD1 (6 bases). V lost 2 bases and J 3 bases, leaving 28 bases between the germline ends. This CDR3 comprises 20 residues. CDR1 is MDHEN and CDR2 is SYDVKM in the germline V gene. Written as DNA, the CDR3 is TGTGCCAGCAGTTTAGCGAATAGGGGGGGGGTTACCATCCCGGACACTGAAGCTTTCTTT. It encodes CASSLANRGGVTIPDTEAFF.

This sequence joins TRBV19 and TRBJ1-5, with D hard to call. Germline assignment: CDR1 LNHDA and CDR2 SQIVND (reference sequence). The ends were cut back, 3 bases at V and 5 bases at J, with 14 bases in the middle. The CDR3 is made up of 15 amino acids. The CDR3 sequence: CASSIRGLPDQPQHF. Written as DNA, the CDR3 is TGTGCCAGTAGTATCCGAGGGCTGCCTGATCAGCCCCAGCATTTT.

Notes on this clone: A read error may produce the germline difference seen at one junction end. CDR3: CASSPADSGYTF. The CDR3 nucleotides read TGCGCCAGCTCACCGGCAGACAGTGGCTACACCTTC. V gene TRBV18 combines with J gene TRBJ1-2; TRBD1 is a possible D gene (5 bases). CDR3 length equals 12 residues. Germline loops: CDR1 KGHSH, CDR2 LQKENI. The full variable domain, completed using reference TRBV18 and TRBJ1-2, is NAGVMQNPRHLVRRRGQEARLRCSPMKGHSHVYWYRQLPEEGLKFMVYLQKENIIDESGMPKERFSAEFPKEGPSILRIQQVVRGDSAAYFCASSPADSGYTFGSGTRLTVV.

This chain links TRBV30 with TRBJ2-5; no clear D. Germline V gene sequence: CDR1 GTSNPN, CDR2 SVGIG (reference sequence). Trimming cost V 3 bases and J 4 bases, with 9 bases left between them. The CDR3 spans 12 residues. CDR3 sequence: CAWRQVVETQYF. The DNA for the CDR3 is TGTGCCTGGAGGCAGGTGGTAGAGACCCAGTACTTC.

The CDR3 DNA sequence: TGTGCCAGCTCACCACAGACAGGAGATTTGAACACTGAAGCTTTCTTT. This sequence encodes CASSPQTGDLNTEAFF. The gene calls are TRBV18 and TRBJ1-1, with D perhaps TRBD1 (6 bases). The CDR3 is 16 amino acids. The germline gives CDR1 KGHSH, CDR2 LQKENI. V gave up 1 base and J gave up 0 bases, with 12 bases separating them.

V and J are TRBV11-2 and TRBJ2-7, with D unresolved. CDR3 length: 14 residues. CDR1 is SGHAT, CDR2 FQNNGV, per germline. The germline V and J ends were trimmed by 5 bases and 3 bases, with 14 bases remaining between them. The CDR3 sequence: CASSTQSSFYEQYF. CDR3 nucleotides: TGTGCCAGCAGCACCCAAAGTAGCTTCTACGAGCAGTACTTC.

Turning to this clone: One base separates it from a far larger clone, so it is likely a read error. V and J are TRBV9 and TRBJ2-5, with D possibly matching TRBD2 (5 bases). The CDR3 runs to 15 residues. Germline V gene sequence: CDR1 SGDLS, CDR2 YYNGEE. CDR3 coding DNA: TGTGTCAGCAGCGTAGGAACACGGAGGTGGGAGACCCAGTACTTC. Translating gives CVSSVGTRRWETQYF.

This clone has more than one count but fewer than ten. V usage is TRBV6-1 and J usage is TRBJ2-7; 7 positions agree with TRBD1. This CDR3 has 14 residues. With V trimmed by 5 bases and J by 7 bases, 11 bases remained unmatched. CDR1 MNHNS and CDR2 SASEGT come from the germline V gene. The CDR3 reads CASSSVGQAGEQYF. The CDR3 bases are TGTGCCAGCAGTTCCGTCGGACAGGCCGGGGAGCAGTACTTC.

Concerning this clone: A far bigger clonotype differs at one base, so this is likely a read error. The identical CDR3 is also encoded by other nucleotide sequences in the sample. The V gene is TRBV11-2, the J gene TRBJ2-7; TRBD1 aligns across 8 bases. Germline CDR1 reads SGHAT; CDR2 reads FQNNGV. V was pared by 1 base and J by 4 bases, with 6 bases of the junction left unmatched. The CDR3 has 15 residues. CDR3 DNA sequence: TGTGCCAGCAGCTTAGCAGGGGGCAGGTTGTACGAGCAGTACTTC. It encodes CASSLAGGRLYEQYF.

The genes are TRBV6-1 and TRBJ1-5; 7 nucleotides line up with TRBD1. The CDR3 is made up of 14 amino acids. CDR1 and CDR2 (germline): MNHNS, SASEGT. With V trimmed by 4 bases and J by 6 bases, 6 bases remained unmatched. The CDR3 reads CASSGDRESQPQHF. In DNA, the CDR3 is TGTGCCAGCAGTGGAGACAGGGAAAGTCAGCCCCAGCATTTT.

The chain has TRBV12-2 and TRBJ1-1; the table's D call, TRBD1, has no DNA check behind it. TRBV12-2 is designated a pseudogene. The CDR3 is 17 amino acids. The CDR3 spells CASRLGLPDRGNTEAFF. In DNA, the CDR3 is TGTGCAAGTCGCTTAGGTTTGCCGGACAGGGGGAACACTGAAGCTTTCTTT.